This TCR beta chain was sequenced for a study of T cells in Graves' hyperthyroidism and ophthalmopathy. This clonotype was counted many times. The source material, RNA transcripts, was used to amplify TCR beta CDR3 regions. During a first-round RT-PCR of the TCR CDR3, the HTBI primer set was used. One entry per CDR3 protein, called by TCRdb with MiXCR from the multiplex PCR reads. In the table there are some 510,000 distinct CDR3 sequences, roughly 20% of which are singletons. The CDR3 consists of 15 residues. The ends were cut back, 2 bases at V and 1 base at J, with 8 bases in the middle. The V gene is TRBV12-3 or TRBV12-4, the J gene TRBJ2-2; D is possibly TRBD2 (6 bases). The TCR was taken from a man aged 18-30 years with Graves' hyperthyroidism. Sequencing used blood. CDR3 residues: CASSLKRVNTGELFF. DNA for the CDR3: TGTGCCAGCAGTTTAAAGCGGGTGAACACCGGGGAGCTGTTTTTT.